The 6 T cell receptor beta chains given below trace back to one sample, sequenced in a study of blood T cell repertoires in COVID-19. Using immunoSEQ multiplex PCR, the repertoire was profiled, and TCRdb retains in-frame clones only, with some absent. The repertoire consists of approximately 200,000 clones, with about 93% occurring once and the leading ten covering 0.76%. Sequencing was performed on peripheral blood. These receptors came from a man in his thirties or forties with COVID-19, enrolled during active disease.

The chain recombines TRBV6-1 with TRBJ1-5; D may be TRBD1 (5 bases). The CDR3 consists of 15 residues. Between the trimmed V and J ends, which lost 1 base and 7 bases, there was a span of 14 bases. Germline CDR1 is MNHNS and CDR2 is SASEGT. In DNA form, the CDR3 reads TGTGCCAGCAGTGAAGGAACAGGCGTTAAGCAGCCCCAGCATTTT. It is translated as CASSEGTGVKQPQHF.

The chain recombines TRBV18 with TRBJ2-4; 8 nucleotides agree with TRBD1. Germline V gives CDR1 KGHSH, CDR2 LQKENI. The CDR3 is made up of 16 amino acids. Losses at the gene ends were 3 bases for V and 2 bases for J; bases not matched to a gene: 6. The CDR3 DNA reads as TGTGCCAGCTCACCGTCAGGGGGCTTAACCAAAAACATTCAGTACTTC. This sequence encodes CASSPSGGLTKNIQYF.

This chain connects TRBV5-1 to TRBJ1-5; 10 bases are a match to TRBD1. The CDR3 is 14 amino acids. Trimming cost V 4 bases and J 5 bases; bases outside gene matches: 3. Germline V gene lookup returns CDR1 SGHRS and CDR2 YFSETQ. The CDR3 is CASSPTGGYQPQHF. The DNA for the CDR3 is TGCGCCAGCAGCCCGACAGGGGGCTATCAGCCCCAGCATTTT.

V is TRBV9 and J is TRBJ2-7, with 8 bases aligning to TRBD2. V was clipped by 4 bases and J by 0 bases; unmatched bases: 12. The CDR3 contains 17 residues. The germline gives CDR1 SGDLS, CDR2 YYNGEE. CDR3 nucleotide sequence: TGTGCCAGCAGCCCCCACCTGGGAGCGGGGGCCTCCTACGAGCAGTACTTC. Amino acid sequence: CASSPHLGAGASYEQYF.

The rearrangement uses TRBV7-6 and TRBJ1-1, with D perhaps TRBD1 (6 bases). V dropped 2 bases and J dropped 3 bases, with 16 bases sitting between them. Per germline, CDR1 SGHVS and CDR2 FNYEAQ. The CDR3 length is 16 residues. Here the CDR3 reads CASSLSVGAGDTEAFF. CDR3 nucleotide sequence: TGTGCCAGCAGCTTAAGCGTCGGGGCAGGGGACACTGAAGCTTTCTTT.

The V and J genes are TRBV11-2 and TRBJ1-3; 8 bases fit TRBD1. Trimming cost V 5 bases and J 3 bases; bases outside gene matches: 6. This CDR3 is 15 amino acids long. In germline, CDR1 is SGHAT, CDR2 FQNNGV. The CDR3 spells CASSQDTGGGNTIYF. For the CDR3, the DNA is TGTGCCAGCAGCCAAGATACAGGGGGTGGAAACACCATATATTTT. Full variable domain (remainder filled in from reference TRBV11-2 and TRBJ1-3): EAGVAQSPRYKIIEKRQSVAFWCNPISGHATLYWYQQILGQGPKLLIQFQNNGVVDDSQLPKDRFSAERLKGVDSTLKIQPAKLEDSAVYLCASSQDTGGGNTIYFGEGSWLTVV.